Sequencing of this T cell receptor beta chain was carried out in a study of regulatory T cells in long-lasting Graves disease. Arm-PCR of CDR3 regions with iRepertoire HTBI primers generated TCR beta libraries. In the authors' methods: In the combined samples, 55 to 75 TRBV and fewer than 15 TRBJ segments were identified. MiXCR, run by TCRdb on the multiplex PCR reads, gives a single entry per CDR3 protein. The V and J calls, along with clone size, are taken from TCRdb and not from the paper's own processing. In the table there are fewer than 600,000 distinct CDR3 sequences, less than 25% of which are singletons. Specified time point: persistent/refractory GD, antithyroid drugs over 5 years with positive TRAb. RNA isolated from PBMCs was used to make the TCR library. The germline CDR1 and CDR2 sequences are SGHAT and FQNNGV. J gave up 5 bases and V 3 bases, and 8 bases lay outside the gene matches. The length of the CDR3 is 17 residues.

This clonotype was seen only a few times. This TCR derives from a female donor with Graves disease. The chain employs TRBV11-2 and TRBJ2-5, with TRBD2 identical over 14 bases. The starting material was peripheral blood mononuclear cells (PBMCs), obtained when the disease was refractory, from a patient treated with antithyroid drugs. CDR3 protein: CASSLEVGLAGGETQYF. The CDR3 DNA is TGTGCCAGCAGCTTGGAAGTAGGACTAGCGGGAGGCGAGACCCAGTACTTC.